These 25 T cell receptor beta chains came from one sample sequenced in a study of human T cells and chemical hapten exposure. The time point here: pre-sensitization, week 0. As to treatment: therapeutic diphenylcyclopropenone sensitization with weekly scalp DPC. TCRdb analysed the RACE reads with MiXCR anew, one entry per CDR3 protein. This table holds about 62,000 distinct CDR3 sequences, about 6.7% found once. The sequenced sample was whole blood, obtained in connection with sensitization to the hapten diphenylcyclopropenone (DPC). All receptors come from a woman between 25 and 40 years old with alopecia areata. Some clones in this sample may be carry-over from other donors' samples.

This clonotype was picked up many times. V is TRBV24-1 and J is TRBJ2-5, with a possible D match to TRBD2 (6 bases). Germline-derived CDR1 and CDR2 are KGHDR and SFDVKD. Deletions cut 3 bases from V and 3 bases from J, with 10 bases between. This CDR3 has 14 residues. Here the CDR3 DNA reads TGTGCCACCAGTGATCCCCGGAGGGAAGAGACCCAGTACTTC. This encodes CATSDPRREETQYF.

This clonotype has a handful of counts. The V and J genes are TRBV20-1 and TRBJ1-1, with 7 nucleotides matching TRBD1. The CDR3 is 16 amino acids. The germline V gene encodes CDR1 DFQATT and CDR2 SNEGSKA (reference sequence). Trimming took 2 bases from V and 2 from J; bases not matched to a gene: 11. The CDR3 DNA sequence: TGCAGTGCTAGACCCCCCCGGGACAGACCCAACACTGAAGCTTTCTTT. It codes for CSARPPRDRPNTEAFF.

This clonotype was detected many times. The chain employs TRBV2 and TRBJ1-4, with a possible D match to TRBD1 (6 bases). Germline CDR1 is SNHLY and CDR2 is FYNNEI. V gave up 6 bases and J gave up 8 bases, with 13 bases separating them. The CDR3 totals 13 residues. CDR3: CASRDWTVEKLFF. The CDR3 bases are TGTGCCAGCAGGGACTGGACAGTCGAAAAACTGTTTTTT.

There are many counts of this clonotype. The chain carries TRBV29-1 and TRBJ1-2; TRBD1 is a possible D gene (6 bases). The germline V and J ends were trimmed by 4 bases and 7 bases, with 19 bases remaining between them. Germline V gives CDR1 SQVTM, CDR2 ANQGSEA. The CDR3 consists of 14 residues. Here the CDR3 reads CSVGSGDVESGYTF. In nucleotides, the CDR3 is TGCAGCGTTGGGTCAGGGGACGTCGAAAGTGGCTACACCTTC.

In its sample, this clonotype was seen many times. This CDR3 reads CASSREGLREQYF. The DNA of the CDR3 is TGCGCCAGCAGCAGGGAGGGTTTGCGCGAGCAGTACTTC. The chain employs TRBV5-1 and TRBJ2-7; TRBD2 matches 7 bases. Germline V lookup: CDR1 SGHRS, CDR2 YFSETQ. After removal of 4 bases from V and 6 bases from J, the junction contained 7 bases not matched to a gene. The CDR3 sequence is 13 residues long. Full variable domain (outside the CDR3, taken from reference TRBV5-1 and TRBJ2-7): KAGVTQTPRYLIKTRGQQVTLSCSPISGHRSVSWYQQTPGQGLQFLFEYFSETQRNKGNFPGRFSGRQFSNSRSEMNVSTLELGDSALYLCASSREGLREQYFGPGTRLTVT.

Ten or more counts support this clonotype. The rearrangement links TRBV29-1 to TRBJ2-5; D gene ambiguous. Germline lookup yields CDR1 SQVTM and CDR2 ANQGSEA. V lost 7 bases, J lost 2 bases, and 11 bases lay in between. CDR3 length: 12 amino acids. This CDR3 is CSADDGQETQYF. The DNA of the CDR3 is TGCAGCGCCGACGACGGACAAGAGACCCAGTACTTC.

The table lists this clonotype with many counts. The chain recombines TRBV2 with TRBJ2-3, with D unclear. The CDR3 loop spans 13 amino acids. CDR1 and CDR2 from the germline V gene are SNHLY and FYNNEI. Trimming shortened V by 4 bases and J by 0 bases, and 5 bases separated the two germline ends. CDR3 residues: CASSGGSTDTQYF. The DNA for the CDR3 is TGTGCCAGCAGTGGTGGAAGCACAGATACGCAGTATTTT.

The chain's CDR3 is CASSRTFQETQYF. CDR3 sequence (DNA): TGTGCCAGCTCGCGGACATTCCAAGAGACCCAGTACTTC. The V and J genes are TRBV18 and TRBJ2-5; the D gene is possibly TRBD1 (5 bases). With 6 bases removed from V and 1 base from J, the gap between germline ends came to 9 bases. The length of the CDR3 is 13 residues. Germline V gene lookup returns CDR1 KGHSH and CDR2 LQKENI.

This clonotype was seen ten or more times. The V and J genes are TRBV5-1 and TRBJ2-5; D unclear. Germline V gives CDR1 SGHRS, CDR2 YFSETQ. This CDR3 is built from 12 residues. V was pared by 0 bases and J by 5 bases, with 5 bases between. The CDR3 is CASSLALETQYF. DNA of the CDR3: TGCGCCAGCAGCTTGGCATTGGAGACCCAGTACTTC.

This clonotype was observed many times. CDR3 residues: CASSFGGRATDTQYF. The CDR3 region has the DNA TGTGCCAGCAGCTTTGGGGGGCGGGCCACAGATACGCAGTATTTT. The V call is TRBV13, the J call TRBJ2-3; either TRBD1 or TRBD2 may supply D (6 bases each). CDR1 PRHDT and CDR2 FYEKMQ come from the germline V gene (reference sequence). V lost 3 bases to trimming and J lost 2 bases, with 12 bases between them. CDR3 size: 15 residues.

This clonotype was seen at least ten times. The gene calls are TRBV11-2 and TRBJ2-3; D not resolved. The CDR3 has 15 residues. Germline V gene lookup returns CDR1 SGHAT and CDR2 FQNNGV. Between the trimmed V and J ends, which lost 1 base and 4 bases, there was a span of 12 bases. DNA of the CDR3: TGTGCCAGCAGCTTAGGAAATCGTCCGTCAGATACGCAGTATTTT. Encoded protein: CASSLGNRPSDTQYF.

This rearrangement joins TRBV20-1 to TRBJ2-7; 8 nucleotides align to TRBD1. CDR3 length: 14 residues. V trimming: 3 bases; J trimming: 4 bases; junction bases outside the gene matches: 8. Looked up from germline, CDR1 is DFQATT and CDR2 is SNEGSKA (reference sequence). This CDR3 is CSASLSGGRYEQYF. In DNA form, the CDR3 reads TGCAGTGCTAGTCTGTCAGGGGGCCGTTACGAGCAGTACTTC.

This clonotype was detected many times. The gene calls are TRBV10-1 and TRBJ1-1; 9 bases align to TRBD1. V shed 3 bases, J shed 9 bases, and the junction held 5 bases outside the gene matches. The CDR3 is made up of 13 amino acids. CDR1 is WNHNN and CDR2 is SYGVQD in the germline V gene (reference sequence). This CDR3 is CASSDGQGNKAFF. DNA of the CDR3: TGCGCCAGCAGTGACGGACAGGGGAATAAAGCTTTCTTT.

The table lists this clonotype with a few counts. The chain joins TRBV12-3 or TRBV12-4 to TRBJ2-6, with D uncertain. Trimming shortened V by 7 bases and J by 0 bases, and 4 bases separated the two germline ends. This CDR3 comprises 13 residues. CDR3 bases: TGTGCCAGCACCTACTCTGGGGCCAACGTCCTGACTTTC. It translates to CASTYSGANVLTF.

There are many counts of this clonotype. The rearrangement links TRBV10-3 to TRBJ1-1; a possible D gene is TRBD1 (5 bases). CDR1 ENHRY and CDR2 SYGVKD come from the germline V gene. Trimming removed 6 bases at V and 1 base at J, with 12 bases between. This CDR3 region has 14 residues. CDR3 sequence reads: CAISSGTKNTEAFF. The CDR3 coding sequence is TGTGCCATCAGCTCCGGGACCAAGAACACTGAAGCTTTCTTT.

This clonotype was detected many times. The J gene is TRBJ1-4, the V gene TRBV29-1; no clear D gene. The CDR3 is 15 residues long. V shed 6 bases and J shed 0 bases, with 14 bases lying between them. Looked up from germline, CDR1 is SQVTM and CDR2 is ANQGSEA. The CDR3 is CSVGPQAATNEKLFF. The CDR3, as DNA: TGCAGCGTGGGCCCCCAAGCGGCAACTAATGAAAAACTGTTTTTT.

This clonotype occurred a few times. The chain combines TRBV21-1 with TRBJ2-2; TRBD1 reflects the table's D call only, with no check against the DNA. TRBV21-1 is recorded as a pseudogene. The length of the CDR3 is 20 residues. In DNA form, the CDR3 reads TGTGCCAGCAGCCCATACCGAATCAGGACAGGGGGCGTTGGGACCGGGGAGCTGTTTTTT. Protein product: CASSPYRIRTGGVGTGELFF.

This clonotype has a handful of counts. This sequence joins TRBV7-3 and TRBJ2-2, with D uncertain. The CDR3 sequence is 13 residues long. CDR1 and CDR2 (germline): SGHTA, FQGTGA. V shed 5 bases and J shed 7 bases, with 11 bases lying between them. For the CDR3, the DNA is TGTGCCAGCAGCCCGTCTAGGGACGGGGAGCTGTTTTTT. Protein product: CASSPSRDGELFF. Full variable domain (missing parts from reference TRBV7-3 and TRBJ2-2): GAGVSQTPSNKVTEKGKYVELRCDPISGHTALYWYRQSLGQGPEFLIYFQGTGAADDSGLPNDRFFAVRPEGSVSTLKIQRTERGDSAVYLCASSPSRDGELFFGEGSRLTVL.

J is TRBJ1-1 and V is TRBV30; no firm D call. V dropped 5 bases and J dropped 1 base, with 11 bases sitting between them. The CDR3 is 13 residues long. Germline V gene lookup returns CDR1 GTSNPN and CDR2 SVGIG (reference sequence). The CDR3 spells CAWSLQSNTEAFF. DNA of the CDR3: TGTGCCTGGTCCCTACAATCGAACACTGAAGCTTTCTTT.

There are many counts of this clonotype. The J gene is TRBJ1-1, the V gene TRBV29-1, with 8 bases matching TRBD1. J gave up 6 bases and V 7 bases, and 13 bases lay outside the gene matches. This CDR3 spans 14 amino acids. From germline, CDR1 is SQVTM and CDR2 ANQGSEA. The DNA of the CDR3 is TGCAGCGCACTTGAGAGAGGACAGGGCGCTGAAGCTTTCTTT. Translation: CSALERGQGAEAFF.

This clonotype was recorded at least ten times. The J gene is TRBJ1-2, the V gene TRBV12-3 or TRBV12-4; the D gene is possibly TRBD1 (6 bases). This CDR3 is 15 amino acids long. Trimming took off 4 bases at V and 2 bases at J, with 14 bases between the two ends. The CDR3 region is CASSSSTGVNYGYTF. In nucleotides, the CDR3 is TGTGCCAGCAGTTCGTCGACAGGAGTCAACTATGGCTACACCTTC.

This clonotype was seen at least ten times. The chain's CDR3 is CASSFHSYGYTF. The CDR3 region has the DNA TGTGCCAGCAGTTTTCACTCCTATGGCTACACCTTC. The chain carries TRBV12-3 or TRBV12-4 and TRBJ1-2; D is undetermined. Between the trimmed V and J ends, which lost 3 bases and 4 bases, there was a span of 6 bases. The CDR3 is 12 amino acids.

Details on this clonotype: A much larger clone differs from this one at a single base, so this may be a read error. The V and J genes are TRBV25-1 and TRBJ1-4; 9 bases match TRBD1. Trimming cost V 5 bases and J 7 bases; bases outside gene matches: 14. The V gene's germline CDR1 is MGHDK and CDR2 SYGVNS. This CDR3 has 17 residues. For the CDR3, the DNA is TGTGCCAGCAGTTCCCCAGAAGGACAGGGGAGGTGTGAAAAACTGTTTTTT. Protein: CASSSPEGQGRCEKLFF.

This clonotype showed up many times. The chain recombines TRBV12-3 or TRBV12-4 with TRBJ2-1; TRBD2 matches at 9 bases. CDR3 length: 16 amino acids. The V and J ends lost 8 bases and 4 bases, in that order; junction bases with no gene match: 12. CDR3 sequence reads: CASRSGGGAGYNEQFF. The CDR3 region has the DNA TGTGCCAGCCGGTCTGGCGGGGGGGCGGGGTACAATGAGCAGTTCTTC.

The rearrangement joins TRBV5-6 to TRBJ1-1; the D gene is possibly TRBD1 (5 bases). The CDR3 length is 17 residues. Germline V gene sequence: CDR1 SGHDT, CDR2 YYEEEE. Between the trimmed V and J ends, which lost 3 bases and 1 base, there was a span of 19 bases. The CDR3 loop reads CASSSLGETEKNTEAFF. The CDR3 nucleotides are TGTGCCAGCAGCTCCCTTGGGGAGACAGAGAAGAACACTGAAGCTTTCTTT.